One sample yielded the 23 T cell receptor beta chains listed below, sequenced in a study of regulatory T cells in long-lasting Graves disease. Time point: newly diagnosed GD, antithyroid drugs for less than 3 months. PBMCs were the source of the RNA used for TCR sequencing. With iRepertoire HTBI primers and Arm-PCR of CDR3 regions, TCR beta libraries were built. TCRdb passed the multiplex PCR reads through MiXCR, listing each CDR3 protein once. Of around 450,000 distinct CDR3 sequences listed, about 15% are singletons. The same specimen was also included in a second study, on T cells in Graves' hyperthyroidism and ophthalmopathy.

Here the sequenced sample was peripheral blood mononuclear cells (PBMCs), taken at new diagnosis, from a patient treated with antithyroid drugs. The receptors come from a woman in her 30s with Graves disease.

This clonotype occurred many times. The chain recombines TRBV2 with TRBJ2-3; D remains unclear. Germline V gene data show CDR1 as SNHLY and CDR2 as FYNNEI. V lost 6 bases, J lost 8 bases, and 6 bases lay in between. CDR3 size: 10 residues. The CDR3 DNA reads as TGTGCCAGCAGCGCGGCTACGCAGTATTTT. Encoded protein: CASSAATQYF.

Remarks on this clonotype: A read error likely explains this, since a far larger clone differs by one base. The J gene is TRBJ2-7, the V gene TRBV7-2; D is undetermined. Trimming took off 2 bases at V and 7 bases at J, with 12 bases between the two ends. The CDR3 loop spans 13 amino acids. CDR1 and CDR2 from the germline V gene are SGHTA and FQGNSA. This CDR3 reads CASSLPPNNEQYF. CDR3 coding DNA: TGTGCCAGCAGCTTACCACCTAACAATGAGCAGTACTTC.

The V and J genes are TRBV6-1 and TRBJ1-3, with TRBD1 matching over 7 bases. V lost 6 bases to trimming and J lost 0 bases; unmatched junction nucleotides: 8. The CDR3 totals 16 residues. Germline CDR1 and CDR2: MNHNS and SASEGT. CDR3 sequence reads: CASRLNPGGSGNTIYF. DNA of the CDR3: TGTGCCAGCAGACTAAACCCAGGGGGCTCTGGAAACACCATATATTTT.

In the case of this clonotype: Being one base from a much bigger clone, this may be a read error. The chain recombines TRBV11-2 with TRBJ2-7, with 7 bases identical to TRBD2. The CDR3 has 15 residues. Germline CDR1 and CDR2: SGHAT and FQNNGV. V lost 7 bases and J lost 5; bases outside the gene matches: 14. The CDR3 DNA is TGTGCCAGCAACCCCCTAACGGGAGGAATCCACGAGCAGTACTTC. Protein product: CASNPLTGGIHEQYF.

The table lists this clonotype with a few counts. This sequence joins TRBV7-9 and TRBJ2-3; 8 bases map to TRBD1. The CDR3 runs 15 residues. CDR1 is SEHNR and CDR2 is FQNEAQ in the germline V gene (reference sequence). With V trimmed by 2 bases and J by 6 bases, 7 bases remained unmatched. CDR3 in amino acids: CASSLRQGARDTQYF. The DNA of the CDR3 is TGTGCCAGCAGCTTACGCCAGGGGGCTAGGGATACGCAGTATTTT.

This clonotype was counted a few times. J is TRBJ1-2 and V is TRBV10-2; a possible D gene is TRBD1 (6 bases). The CDR3 consists of 16 residues. V was cut by 3 bases and J by 0 bases, with 14 bases left in between. Germline V lookup: CDR1 WSHSY, CDR2 SAAADI. CDR3 amino acids: CASSEGGGAPNYGYTF. In nucleotides, the CDR3 is TGCGCCAGCAGTGAAGGTGGGGGGGCGCCTAACTATGGCTACACCTTC.

This clonotype was detected ten times or more. The rearrangement links TRBV10-3 to TRBJ2-3; 14 bases agree with TRBD2. This CDR3 is 16 amino acids long. Germline V gives CDR1 ENHRY, CDR2 SYGVKD. With V trimmed by 10 bases and J by 3 bases, 9 bases remained unmatched. The CDR3 spells CATEGTSGSRTDTQYF. The CDR3 DNA reads as TGTGCCACCGAGGGGACTAGCGGGAGTAGAACAGATACGCAGTATTTT.

The table lists this clonotype with many counts. The gene calls are TRBV29-1 and TRBJ2-2; 8 positions agree with TRBD2. The germline V gene has CDR1 SQVTM and CDR2 ANQGSEA. The CDR3 is 16 amino acids. V was clipped by 3 bases and J by 0 bases; unmatched bases: 6. The CDR3 DNA follows: TGCAGCGTTGACGGGAGGGCGGGGTCGAACACCGGGGAGCTGTTTTTT. Translation gives CSVDGRAGSNTGELFF.

In its sample, this clonotype was seen many times. The V and J genes are TRBV2 and TRBJ2-3; D might be TRBD1 (6 bases). Germline V gene lookup returns CDR1 SNHLY and CDR2 FYNNEI. V shed 6 bases and J shed 4 bases, with 11 bases lying between them. The CDR3 runs 13 residues. The CDR3 loop is CASSPRGPDTQYF. The CDR3 nucleotides read TGTGCCAGCAGCCCCAGGGGTCCAGATACGCAGTATTTT.

In its sample, this clonotype was seen many times. The V gene is TRBV7-8, the J gene TRBJ2-7, with D perhaps TRBD1 or TRBD2 (5 bases each). This CDR3 region has 15 residues. The V end lost 4 bases, the J end lost 7 bases, and 20 bases lay between the germline ends. CDR1 and CDR2 from the germline V gene are SGHVS and FQNEAQ. The CDR3 DNA follows: TGTGCCAGCAGCTCGACCGGGACGGGTCTCCTGGAGCAGTACTTC. Protein product: CASSSTGTGLLEQYF.

A few counts support this clonotype. The chain links TRBV18 to TRBJ1-1; D is perhaps TRBD1 (6 bases). Trimming cost V 5 bases and J 0 bases, with 16 bases left between them. The germline V gene encodes CDR1 KGHSH and CDR2 LQKENI. The CDR3 length is 16 residues. CDR3 nucleotides: TGTGCCAGCTCATCAAAACGACAGGTTCTGAACACTGAAGCTTTCTTT. Its protein is CASSSKRQVLNTEAFF.

This clonotype was recorded many times. The chain has TRBV6-1 and TRBJ2-1, with 7 bases identical to TRBD1. Trimming at V came to 4 bases and at J to 9 bases, leaving 12 bases not matched to a gene. The CDR3 is made up of 15 amino acids. Germline-derived CDR1 and CDR2 are MNHNS and SASEGT. CDR3 amino acids: CASSVGQVLGGEQFF. CDR3 in DNA: TGTGCCAGCAGTGTTGGACAGGTGCTAGGGGGTGAGCAGTTCTTC.

With respect to this clonotype: A much larger clone lies a single base off, so this may be a read error. The V gene is TRBV27, the J gene TRBJ1-3; TRBD1 might be the D (5 bases). Per the germline V gene, CDR1 is MNHEY and CDR2 is SMNVEV (reference sequence). V dropped 8 bases and J dropped 0 bases, with 11 bases sitting between them. This CDR3 is 14 amino acids long. CDR3 nucleotides: TGTGCCAGCGGTCGGGGGGGCTCTGGAAACACCATATATTTT. As protein: CASGRGGSGNTIYF.

The chain has TRBV20-1 and TRBJ2-3; TRBD2 aligns across 16 bases. CDR1 and CDR2 (germline): DFQATT, SNEGSKA (reference sequence). J lost 3 bases, V lost 0 bases, and 15 bases had no gene match. CDR3 length equals 21 residues. The chain's CDR3 is CSARDVFRGTSGRAGTDTQYF. The CDR3 DNA reads as TGCAGTGCTAGAGATGTCTTTCGCGGGACTAGCGGGAGGGCAGGGACAGATACGCAGTATTTT.

This clonotype was detected ten times or more. The chain couples TRBV11-2 to TRBJ2-1; TRBD2 might be the D (5 bases). The V gene's germline CDR1 is SGHAT and CDR2 FQNNGV. The ends were cut back, 4 bases at V and 5 bases at J, with 21 bases in the middle. The CDR3 contains 17 residues. The DNA of the CDR3 is TGTGCCAGCAGCTCATTACTGGGAGTACGGACGCACAATGAGCAGTTCTTC. It specifies CASSSLLGVRTHNEQFF. Together with reference TRBV11-2 and TRBJ2-1, the CDR3 gives the full variable domain: EAGVAQSPRYKIIEKRQSVAFWCNPISGHATLYWYQQILGQGPKLLIQFQNNGVVDDSQLPKDRFSAERLKGVDSTLKIQPAKLEDSAVYLCASSSLLGVRTHNEQFFGPGTRLTVL.

This clonotype qualifies as medium-sized (0.01 to 0.1%). The chain couples TRBV20-1 to TRBJ2-7; D may be TRBD1 or TRBD2 (5 bases each). The J call is uncertain, as TRBJ2-3 better fits the DNA end. The CDR3 contains 17 residues. In germline, CDR1 is DFQATT, CDR2 SNEGSKA (reference sequence). The CDR3 spells CSASSDWAVGHADTQYF. As DNA, the CDR3 is TGCAGTGCTAGCTCGGACTGGGCGGTGGGGCACGCAGATACGCAGTATTTT.

This clonotype appeared many times. The rearrangement uses TRBV12-3 or TRBV12-4 and TRBJ2-7; D gene ambiguous. Trimming took off 5 bases at V and 6 bases at J, with 14 bases between the two ends. CDR3 size: 13 residues. CDR3 DNA: TGTGCCAGCAGTGAACATCCTGCAAGCGAGCAGTACTTC. Its protein is CASSEHPASEQYF.

Turning to this clonotype: A read error is possible here, since a much larger clone lies one base away. The chain uses TRBV30 and TRBJ2-7, with TRBD1 as a possible D gene (5 bases). This CDR3 is 13 amino acids long. Trimming removed 3 bases at V and 2 bases at J, with 11 bases between. CDR1 is GTSNPN and CDR2 is SVGIG in the germline V gene (reference sequence). This CDR3 reads CAWRGPGTYEQYF. CDR3 nucleotide sequence: TGTGCCTGGAGAGGGCCAGGGACCTACGAGCAGTACTTC. Complete variable domain (other parts from reference TRBV30 and TRBJ2-7): SQTIHQWPATLVQPVGSPLSLECTVEGTSNPNLYWYRQAAGRGLQLLFYSVGIGQISSEVPQNLSASRPQDRQFILSSKKLLLSDSGFYLCAWRGPGTYEQYFGPGTRLTVT.

This clonotype has a count of ten or more. The V and J genes are TRBV30 and TRBJ1-2; 8 positions agree with TRBD1. From germline, CDR1 is GTSNPN and CDR2 SVGIG (reference sequence). V lost 2 bases to trimming and J lost 2 bases; unmatched junction nucleotides: 4. The CDR3 has 14 residues. CDR3 sequence: CAWSMGQVNYGYTF. The DNA for the CDR3 is TGTGCCTGGAGTATGGGACAGGTGAACTATGGCTACACCTTC.

This chain uses TRBV20-1 with TRBJ2-5; a weak D match, TRBD1 (6 bases). The V gene's germline CDR1 is DFQATT and CDR2 SNEGSKA (reference sequence). V lost 6 bases and J lost 1, with 9 bases in between. The CDR3 totals 12 residues. The DNA of the CDR3 is TGCAGTGCCTCAGGGGCCCAAGAGACCCAGTACTTC. This encodes CSASGAQETQYF.

This clonotype has at least ten counts. The V gene is TRBV6-5, the J gene TRBJ2-3; unclear D gene. V was shortened by 2 bases and J by 0 bases, with 3 bases between the two germline ends. CDR3 length equals 13 residues. Germline CDR1 and CDR2: MNHEY and SVGAGI. Here the CDR3 DNA reads TGTGCCAGCAGTTACGAAAGCACAGATACGCAGTATTTT. It specifies CASSYESTDTQYF.

This clonotype occurred many times. The rearrangement uses TRBV20-1 and TRBJ2-5; 7 bases line up with TRBD2. The CDR3 totals 14 residues. J lost 5 bases, V lost 0 bases, and 6 bases had no gene match. Germline CDR1 DFQATT, CDR2 SNEGSKA (reference sequence). CDR3 nucleotides: TGCAGTGCTAGAGATCCGGCGGGAGTGGAGACCCAGTACTTC. Protein sequence: CSARDPAGVETQYF.

On this clonotype itself: A single base separates this from a much larger clone, so it may be a read error. This CDR3 is missing its conserved last phenylalanine or tryptophan, likely due to a read error. The J gene is TRBJ1-1, the V gene TRBV24-1; 7 bases agree with TRBD1. The CDR3 contains 14 residues. The junction had 5 bases not matched to a gene; V was cut back by 6 bases and J by 2 bases. Looked up from germline, CDR1 is KGHDR and CDR2 is SFDVKD. The CDR3, as DNA: TGTGCCACCAGTACGGGGACAGACAACACTGAAGCTTTCCTT. This translates into CATSTGTDNTEAFL.